This T cell receptor (beta chain) was identified during a study of T cell responses to AZD1222 COVID-19 vaccine. Findings and limits, study-wide: The study sampled repertoires only after the peak T cell response. Of the AZD1222 recipients, only 5 to 7 were seropositive at baseline. Unmutated variant regions reportedly attract nearly half of all spike-specific TCRs. CD4 TCRs linked to vaccination spanned spike, dominating at 160-218 and 743-854.

Some clones are missing from TCRdb's copy, which holds only in-frame ones; the method was immunoSEQ multiplex PCR. The data hold some 80,000 clones, with more than 70% observed a single time. Worth noting for this clone: No antigen is known for it.

This CDR3 has 14 amino acids. Looked up from germline, CDR1 is MGHRA and CDR2 is YSYEKL. V was pared by 4 bases and J by 4 bases, with 13 bases between. The J gene is TRBJ1-2, the V gene TRBV4-1; D call uncertain. This clonotype was sampled from an adult who received the MenACWY meningococcal vaccine as a control. The input for sequencing was peripheral blood, taken 28 days after the second dose of the MenACWY control vaccine. CDR3 amino acids: CASSPISLPYGYTF. The CDR3 DNA is TGCGCCAGCAGCCCTATTTCTCTACCCTATGGCTACACCTTC.